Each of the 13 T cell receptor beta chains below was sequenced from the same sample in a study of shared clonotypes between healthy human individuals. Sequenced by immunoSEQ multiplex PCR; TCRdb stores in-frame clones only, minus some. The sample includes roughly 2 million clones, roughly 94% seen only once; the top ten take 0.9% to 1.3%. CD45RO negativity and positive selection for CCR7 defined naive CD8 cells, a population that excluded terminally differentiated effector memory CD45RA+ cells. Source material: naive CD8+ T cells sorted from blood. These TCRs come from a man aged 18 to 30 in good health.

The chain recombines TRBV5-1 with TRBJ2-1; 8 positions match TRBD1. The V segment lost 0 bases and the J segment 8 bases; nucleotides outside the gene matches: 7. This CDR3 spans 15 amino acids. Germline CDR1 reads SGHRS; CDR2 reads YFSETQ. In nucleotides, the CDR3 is TGCGCCAGCAGCTTGGCCGCGACAGGGGAACATGAGCAGTTCTTC. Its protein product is CASSLAATGEHEQFF.

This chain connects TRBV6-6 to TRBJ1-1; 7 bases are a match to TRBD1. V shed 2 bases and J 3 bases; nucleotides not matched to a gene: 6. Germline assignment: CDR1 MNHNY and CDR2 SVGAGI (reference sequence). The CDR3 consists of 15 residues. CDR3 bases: TGTGCCAGCAGTTACCGACAGGGCATTTACACTGAAGCTTTCTTT. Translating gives CASSYRQGIYTEAFF.

CDR3 nucleotides: TGTGCCAGCAGCTCACTAGCGGGGTTTTACAATGAGCAGTTCTTC. Protein: CASSSLAGFYNEQFF. The chain has TRBV7-8 and TRBJ2-1; 10 bases match TRBD2. CDR3 size: 15 residues. Germline CDR1 and CDR2: SGHVS and FQNEAQ. V was pared by 4 bases and J by 4 bases, with 4 bases of the junction left unmatched.

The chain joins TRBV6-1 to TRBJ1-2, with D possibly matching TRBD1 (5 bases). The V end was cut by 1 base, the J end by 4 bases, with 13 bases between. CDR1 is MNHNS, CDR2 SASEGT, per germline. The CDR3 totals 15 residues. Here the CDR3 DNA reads TGTGCCAGCAGTGAAGGCAGGGCTCCTTTCTATGGCTACACCTTC. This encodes CASSEGRAPFYGYTF.

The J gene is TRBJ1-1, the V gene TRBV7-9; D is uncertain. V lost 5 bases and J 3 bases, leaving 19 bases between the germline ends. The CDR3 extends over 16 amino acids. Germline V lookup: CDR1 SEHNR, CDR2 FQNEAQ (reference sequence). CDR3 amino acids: CASSPPTGIYHTEAFF. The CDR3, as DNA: TGTGCCAGCAGCCCACCCACCGGGATTTACCACACTGAAGCTTTCTTT. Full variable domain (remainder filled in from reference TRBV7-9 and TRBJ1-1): DTGVSQNPRHKITKRGQNVTFRCDPISEHNRLYWYRQTLGQGPEFLTYFQNEAQLEKSRLLSDRFSAERPKGSFSTLEIQRTEQGDSAMYLCASSPPTGIYHTEAFFGQGTRLTVV.

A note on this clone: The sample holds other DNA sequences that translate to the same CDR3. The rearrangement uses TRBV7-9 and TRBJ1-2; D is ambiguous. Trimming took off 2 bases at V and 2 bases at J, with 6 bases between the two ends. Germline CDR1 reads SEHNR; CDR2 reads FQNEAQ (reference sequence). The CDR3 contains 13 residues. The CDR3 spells CASSLSTNYGYTF. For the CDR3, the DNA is TGTGCCAGCAGCTTAAGTACCAACTATGGCTACACCTTC.

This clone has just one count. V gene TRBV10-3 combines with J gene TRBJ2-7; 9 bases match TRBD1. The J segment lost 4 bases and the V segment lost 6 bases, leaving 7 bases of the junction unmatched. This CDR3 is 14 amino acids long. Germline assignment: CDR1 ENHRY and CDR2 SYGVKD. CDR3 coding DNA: TGTGCCATCAGCACCGGGACAGGGCGATACGAGCAGTACTTC. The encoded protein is CAISTGTGRYEQYF.

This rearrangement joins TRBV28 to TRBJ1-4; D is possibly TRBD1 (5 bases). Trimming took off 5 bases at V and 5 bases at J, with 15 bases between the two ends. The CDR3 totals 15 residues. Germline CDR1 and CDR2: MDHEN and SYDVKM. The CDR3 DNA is TGTGCCAGCAGTGCGGGACGGGAGGGCAATGAAAAACTGTTTTTT. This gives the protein CASSAGREGNEKLFF.

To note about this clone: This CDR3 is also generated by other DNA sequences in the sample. CDR3 sequence: CASSVGASSGNTIYF. Here the CDR3 DNA reads TGTGCCAGCAGCGTAGGGGCCTCCTCTGGAAACACCATATATTTT. The chain has TRBV9 and TRBJ1-3; D call uncertain. Germline CDR1 reads SGDLS; CDR2 reads YYNGEE. CDR3 length: 15 amino acids. Between the trimmed V and J ends, which lost 0 bases and 0 bases, there was a span of 7 bases.

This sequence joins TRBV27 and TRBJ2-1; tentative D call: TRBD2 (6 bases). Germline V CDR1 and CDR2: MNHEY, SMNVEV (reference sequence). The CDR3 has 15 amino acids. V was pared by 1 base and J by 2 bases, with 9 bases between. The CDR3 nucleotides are TGTGCCAGCAGTTTATATCCGGGGGCCTACAATGAGCAGTTCTTC. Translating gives CASSLYPGAYNEQFF.

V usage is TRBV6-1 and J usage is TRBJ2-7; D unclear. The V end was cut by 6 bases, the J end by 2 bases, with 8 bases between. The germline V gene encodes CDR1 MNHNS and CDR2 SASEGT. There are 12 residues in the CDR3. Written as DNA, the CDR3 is TGTGCCAGCAGGGATGACACCTACGAGCAGTACTTC. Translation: CASRDDTYEQYF.

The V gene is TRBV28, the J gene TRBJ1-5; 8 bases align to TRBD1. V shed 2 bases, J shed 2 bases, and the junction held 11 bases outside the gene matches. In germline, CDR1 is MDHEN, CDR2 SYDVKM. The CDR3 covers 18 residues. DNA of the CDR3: TGTGCCAGCAGTTTAGCACTCGAACAGGGGGGAGGCAATCAGCCCCAGCATTTT. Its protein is CASSLALEQGGGNQPQHF.

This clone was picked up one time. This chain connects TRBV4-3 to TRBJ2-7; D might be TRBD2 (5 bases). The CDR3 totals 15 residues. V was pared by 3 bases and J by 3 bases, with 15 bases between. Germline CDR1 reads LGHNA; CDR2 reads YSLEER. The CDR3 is CASSQAESGLYEQYF. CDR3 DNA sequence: TGCGCCAGCAGCCAGGCAGAGAGCGGACTCTACGAGCAGTACTTC.